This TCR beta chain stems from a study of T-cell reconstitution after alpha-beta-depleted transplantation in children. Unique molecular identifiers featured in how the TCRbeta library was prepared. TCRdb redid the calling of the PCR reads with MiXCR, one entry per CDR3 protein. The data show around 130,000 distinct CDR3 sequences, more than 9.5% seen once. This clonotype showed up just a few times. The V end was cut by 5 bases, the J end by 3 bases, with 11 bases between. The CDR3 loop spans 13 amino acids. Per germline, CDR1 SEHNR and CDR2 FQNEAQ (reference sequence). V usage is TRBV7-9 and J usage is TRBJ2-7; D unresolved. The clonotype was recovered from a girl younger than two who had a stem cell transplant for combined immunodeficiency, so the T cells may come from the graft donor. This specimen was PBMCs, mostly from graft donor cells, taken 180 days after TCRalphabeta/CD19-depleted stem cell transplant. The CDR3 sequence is CASSPLFGYEQYF. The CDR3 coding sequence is TGTGCCAGCAGCCCCCTTTTTGGCTACGAGCAGTACTTC.